The clone carrying this TCR beta chain was counted only a few times. What it binds is not known. The PCR ran on 60 Vbeta and 13 Jbeta primers. Sequencing was performed with immunoSEQ multiplex PCR; in TCRdb, only in-frame clones are kept and a portion is missing. The sample carries 70,000 to 95,000 clones, approximately 80% recorded once. The sample originates from a study of cytomegalovirus exposure and HLA in healthy donors. Findings and caveats of the study: Under in vitro conditions, a few CMV-associated chains were confirmed as specific for CMV antigens.

Losses at the gene ends were 5 bases for V and 6 bases for J; bases not matched to a gene: 13. The CDR3 is made up of 16 amino acids. The germline gives CDR1 SNHLY, CDR2 FYNNEI. The chain carries TRBV2 and TRBJ1-5, with TRBD1 matching 7 bases. This receptor was identified in a human donor in good health. The sample was PBMCs. The CDR3 loop reads CASSYEQGRMRQPQHF. The CDR3 coding sequence is TGTGCCAGCAGTTACGAACAGGGGCGAATGCGTCAGCCCCAGCATTTT.